This passage covers 4 T cell receptor beta chains from one sample sequenced in a study of technical replicates of blood from a few donors. Using immunoSEQ multiplex PCR, the repertoire was profiled, and TCRdb retains in-frame clones only, with some absent. There are 80,000 or so clones in the sample; over 75% occur only once, and around 3.9% lies in the top ten. The source material was PBMCs. These receptor sequences come from a human donor in good health. Some clones in this sample may be carry-over from other donors' samples.

The chain joins TRBV6-5 to TRBJ2-7, with TRBD1 matching over 10 bases. Germline values: CDR1 MNHEY, CDR2 SVGAGI. V lost 2 bases and J lost 2; bases outside the gene matches: 3. This CDR3 has 15 amino acids. The CDR3 loop reads CASSYQGQGTYEQYF. The CDR3 nucleotides read TGTGCCAGCAGTTACCAGGGACAGGGGACCTACGAGCAGTACTTC.

CDR3 sequence reads: CASSSRAANYEQYF. CDR3 DNA sequence: TGCGCCAGCAGCTCCCGAGCGGCGAACTACGAGCAGTACTTC. The gene calls are TRBV5-1 and TRBJ2-7; D may be TRBD2 (5 bases). The CDR3 runs 14 residues. The germline V gene has CDR1 SGHRS and CDR2 YFSETQ. Between the trimmed V and J ends, which lost 3 bases and 3 bases, there was a span of 13 bases.

Here the CDR3 reads CASSSSTGLTYNEQFF. The CDR3 DNA reads as TGTGCCAGCAGTTCATCAACGGGACTAACCTACAATGAGCAGTTCTTC. V is TRBV27 and J is TRBJ2-1; TRBD2 matches at 7 bases. This CDR3 is built from 16 residues. V shed 4 bases and J 2 bases; nucleotides not matched to a gene: 8. The germline V gene has CDR1 MNHEY and CDR2 SMNVEV (reference sequence).

The rearrangement links TRBV9 to TRBJ2-1; 7 positions agree with TRBD2. V was clipped by 2 bases and J by 9 bases; unmatched bases: 8. From germline, CDR1 is SGDLS and CDR2 YYNGEE. The CDR3 length is 14 residues. CDR3 sequence (DNA): TGTGCCAGCAGCGTGGCGGGGAGGGCCGTTGAGCAGTTCTTC. As protein: CASSVAGRAVEQFF.